This TCR beta chain is drawn from a study of blood T cell repertoires in COVID-19. This CDR3 is 13 amino acids long. V lost 1 base and J 6 bases, leaving 11 bases between the germline ends. Germline-derived CDR1 and CDR2 are SGDLS and YYNGEE. Sequenced by immunoSEQ multiplex PCR; TCRdb stores in-frame clones only, minus some. This table holds 98,000 or so clones, approximately 82% found once. Material for sequencing was peripheral blood. The clonotype comes from a woman aged 70 to 79 with acute or convalescent COVID-19. The chain carries TRBV9 and TRBJ2-7; TRBD2 might be the D (6 bases). DNA of the CDR3: TGTGCCAGCAGCGTATCTCGGGAGTCCGAGCAGTACTTC. It specifies CASSVSRESEQYF.